A selection of T cell receptor beta chains follows, all from one sample in a study of blood T cell repertoires in COVID-19. Libraries were prepared by immunoSEQ multiplex PCR; TCRdb keeps only in-frame clonotypes and omits some of them. The table shows hundreds of thousands of clones, with approximately 85% occurring only once. The sample taken for sequencing was peripheral blood. The receptors were sampled from a human donor in a cohort sampled during active COVID-19. Both conserved end residues are part of each CDR3. Fields, in order: clone size, J gene, V gene, D gene, CDR3 length, CDR3 DNA, CDR3 protein. The D gene is left open where the match is weak. Clone size is not always given. Where it is, it says once, few, many or a class for expanded clones.

>-|TRBJ2-7|TRBV5-1|TRBD2|16
TGCGCCAGCAGCCGCGGACTAGCGGGGGTGTACTACGAGCAGTACTTC
CASSRGLAGVYYEQYF
>-|TRBJ1-5|TRBV19|TRBD1|14
TGTGCCAGTCAGACAGGGGTGTCGAATCAGCCCCAGCATTTT
CASQTGVSNQPQHF
>-|TRBJ2-5|TRBV4-2|TRBD2|16
TGTGCCAGCAGCCAAGGACTAGCGGGGGCCAAAGAGACCCAGTACTTC
CASSQGLAGAKETQYF
>-|TRBJ1-2|TRBV27|-|13
TGTGCCAGCAGTCCTGGGCATTCCTATGGCTACACCTTC
CASSPGHSYGYTF
>-|TRBJ1-3|TRBV19|-|15
TGTGCCAGTAATCCAGGCGCCAACTCTGGAAACACCATATATTTT
CASNPGANSGNTIYF
>once|TRBJ1-4|TRBV5-4|-|17
TGTGCCAGCAGCTTGCGTCCATGGGCCGGGAGTAATGAAAAACTGTTTTTT
CASSLRPWAGSNEKLFF
>-|TRBJ2-7|TRBV27|TRBD2|14
TGTGCCAGCAAAGGGCTAGCGGAGGCCTACGAGCAGTACTTC
CASKGLAEAYEQYF
>-|TRBJ1-4|TRBV2|-|13
TGTGCCAGCAGTGACCCCGGGGATGAAAAACTGTTTTTT
CASSDPGDEKLFF
>-|TRBJ1-1|TRBV6-4|-|14
TGTGCCAGCAGTCCCGGAGGGATGAACACTGAAGCTTTCTTT
CASSPGGMNTEAFF
>-|TRBJ1-1|TRBV14|-|10
TGTGCCAGCTCTCAGGCCGTCGCTTTCTTT
CASSQAVAFF
>once|TRBJ2-1|TRBV7-6|TRBD1|16
TGTGCCAGCAGCTTAAGTTGGGACAGGGACTACAATGAGCAGTTCTTC
CASSLSWDRDYNEQFF
>-|TRBJ1-2|TRBV7-8|-|16
TGTGCCAGCAGGATAGGGCCGGGACTCGATAACTATGGCTACACCTTC
CASRIGPGLDNYGYTF
>-|TRBJ1-1|TRBV11-2|TRBD1|15
TGTGCCAGCAGCTTAGATCGAGACAGGGGCACTGAAGCTTTCTTT
CASSLDRDRGTEAFF
>-|TRBJ2-7|TRBV9|-|14
TGTGCCAGCAGCGTAGGGGGCAGCCCCTACGAGCAGTACTTC
CASSVGGSPYEQYF
>-|TRBJ1-6|TRBV6-4|-|14
TGTGCCAGCAGTGAGACAGTTACGAATTCACCCCTCCACTTT
CASSETVTNSPLHF
>few|TRBJ1-2|TRBV11-2|-|13
TGTGCCAGCAGCTTAGGAGGATACTATGGCTACACCTTC
CASSLGGYYGYTF
>once|TRBJ2-1|TRBV20-1|-|12
TGCAGTGCTGGTGGGAGAGACAATGAGCAGTTCTTC
CSAGGRDNEQFF
>-|TRBJ2-4|TRBV2|-|16
TGTGCCAGTGACAGCGGGTTAGGAAAAGTCAAAAACATTCAGTACTTC
CASDSGLGKVKNIQYF
>-|TRBJ2-1|TRBV9|TRBD2|18
TGTGCCAGCAGCGTAGCCTCTAGCGGGGGGACGTTCAGGAATGAGCAGTTCTTC
CASSVASSGGTFRNEQFF
>once|TRBJ1-2|TRBV15|-|12
TGTGCCACCAGTGGCTTCAACTATGGCTACACCTTC
CATSGFNYGYTF
>-|TRBJ1-5|TRBV30|-|15
TGTGCCTGGAGCCGGGGAGGGTCGAGCAATCAGCCCCAGCATTTT
CAWSRGGSSNQPQHF
>-|TRBJ2-7|TRBV30|TRBD1|14
TGTGCCTGGAGCACGGGACAGGGGTACGACGAGCAGTACTTC
CAWSTGQGYDEQYF
>-|TRBJ1-5|TRBV7-9|TRBD1|14
TGTGCCAGCAGCCGGGACAGGGATAATCAGCCCCAGCATTTT
CASSRDRDNQPQHF
>-|TRBJ1-2|TRBV27|TRBD1|14
TGTGCCAGCAGTTCTTGGACAGGGCAGGATGGCTACACCTTC
CASSSWTGQDGYTF
>-|TRBJ1-3|TRBV30|-|14
TGTGCCTGGAGTACAGTGAGCTCTGGAAACACCATATATTTT
CAWSTVSSGNTIYF
>-|TRBJ1-2|TRBV25-1|-|13
TGTGCCAGCAGTGAAAAGAGAGAGGGTGGCTACACCTTC
CASSEKREGGYTF
>-|TRBJ1-2|TRBV7-9|-|14
TGTGCCAGCAGCTTCGAAGCGGCTAACTATGGCTACACCTTC
CASSFEAANYGYTF
>many|TRBJ2-7|TRBV10-3|TRBD2|17
TGTGCCATCAGTGATCCCAACTACAGCGGGGCCTCCTACGAGCAGTACTTC
CAISDPNYSGASYEQYF
>-|TRBJ1-1|TRBV2|TRBD1|15
TGTGCCAGCAGGGCCCTAAACAGGGGGGACACTGAAGCTTTCTTT
CASRALNRGDTEAFF
>-|TRBJ2-3|TRBV5-8|-|15
TGTGCCAGCAGCTTGGAGGGTGGGGCTCAACATACGCAGTATTTT
CASSLEGGAQHTQYF